A single sample is the source of the 12 T cell receptor beta chains below, sequenced in a study of shared clonotypes between healthy human individuals. Sequencing used immunoSEQ multiplex PCR; TCRdb keeps in-frame clones, though not all of them. The table includes about 2.4 million clones, approximately 94% detected once. The specimen sequenced was naive CD4+ T cells from PBMCs. The subset was: CD45RA+ positively selected. These TCRs come from a man between 18 and 35 years old in good health. Some clones in this sample may be carry-over from other donors' samples.

Of note for this clone: Other DNA sequences in the sample encode the same CDR3. V usage is TRBV11-2 and J usage is TRBJ2-3; 11 bases fit TRBD2. Germline loops: CDR1 SGHAT, CDR2 FQNNGV. Unmatched junction bases numbered 4, after V lost 5 bases and J lost 0 bases. This CDR3 region has 16 residues. The DNA for the CDR3 is TGTGCCAGCAGCCTCGGACTAGCGGGCAGCACAGATACGCAGTATTTT. As protein: CASSLGLAGSTDTQYF.

This clone has a single count. The V and J genes are TRBV28 and TRBJ2-1; a weak D match, TRBD1 (6 bases). This CDR3 has 13 residues. CDR1 and CDR2 (germline): MDHEN, SYDVKM. V dropped 6 bases and J dropped 4 bases, with 10 bases sitting between them. The CDR3 bases are TGTGCCAGCAGGGAACAGGGTTACAATGAGCAGTTCTTC. Residues: CASREQGYNEQFF.

In the case of this clone: This same CDR3 is encoded by further DNA sequences in the sample. The chain joins TRBV7-2 to TRBJ2-1; TRBD2 aligns across 10 bases. Losses at the gene ends were 5 bases for V and 0 bases for J; bases not matched to a gene: 1. Germline V lookup: CDR1 SGHTA, CDR2 FQGNSA. The CDR3 covers 15 residues. DNA of the CDR3: TGTGCCAGCAGCAGGACTAGCGGCTCCTACAATGAGCAGTTCTTC. Protein product: CASSRTSGSYNEQFF.

This chain uses TRBV5-1 with TRBJ1-6, with 9 bases identical to TRBD1. J was trimmed by 9 bases and V by 0 bases; bases with no gene match: 1. The V gene's germline CDR1 is SGHRS and CDR2 YFSETQ. The CDR3 sequence is 14 residues long. This CDR3 reads CASSLGTGASPLHF. CDR3 bases: TGCGCCAGCAGCTTGGGGACAGGGGCTTCACCCCTCCACTTT.

The rearrangement links TRBV6-5 to TRBJ1-1, with D uncertain. CDR1 is MNHEY, CDR2 SVGAGI, per germline. The V end was cut by 4 bases, the J end by 5 bases, with 14 bases between. CDR3 length: 14 amino acids. The CDR3 spells CASSSGRVVTEAFF. For the CDR3, the DNA is TGTGCCAGCAGTTCGGGGAGGGTGGTGACTGAAGCTTTCTTT.

CDR3 coding DNA: TGCGCCAGCAGCCGGGGACTAGCGGGAGGGCCCCACAATGAGCAGTTCTTC. The encoded protein is CASSRGLAGGPHNEQFF. The chain has TRBV5-1 and TRBJ2-1; 16 nucleotides match TRBD2. J lost 5 bases, V lost 4 bases, and 6 bases had no gene match. Germline values: CDR1 SGHRS, CDR2 YFSETQ. This CDR3 has 17 residues.

The chain uses TRBV5-1 and TRBJ2-7, with 7 bases identical to TRBD2. Germline V lookup: CDR1 SGHRS, CDR2 YFSETQ. This CDR3 region has 16 residues. The trim removed 4 bases at V and 6 bases at J, leaving 16 bases unmatched. CDR3 in amino acids: CASSPASGAGFGEQYF. Written as DNA, the CDR3 is TGCGCCAGCAGCCCAGCGAGCGGGGCCGGGTTTGGCGAGCAGTACTTC.

The chain has TRBV6-5 and TRBJ2-7; tentative D call: TRBD2 (7 bases). This CDR3 has 14 amino acids. The V and J ends lost 1 base and 6 bases respectively, with 13 bases between them. Germline V gene lookup returns CDR1 MNHEY and CDR2 SVGAGI. The CDR3 coding sequence is TGTGCCAGCAGTTACTACGGGGGCGGGAGCGAGCAGTACTTC. Its protein product is CASSYYGGGSEQYF.

The chain recombines TRBV11-2 with TRBJ2-1, with 10 bases lining up with TRBD1. V trimming: 5 bases; J trimming: 9 bases; junction bases outside the gene matches: 10. Per germline, CDR1 SGHAT and CDR2 FQNNGV. The CDR3 spans 15 residues. The CDR3 DNA is TGTGCCAGCAGCCCGACAGGGGGCTACGTCGTTGAGCAGTTCTTC. Translated: CASSPTGGYVVEQFF.

For this clone: This CDR3 is also generated by other DNA sequences in the sample. The chain recombines TRBV5-1 with TRBJ2-2; D is unresolved. The length of the CDR3 is 15 residues. The germline V gene has CDR1 SGHRS and CDR2 YFSETQ. V was trimmed by 0 bases and J by 2 bases, leaving 8 bases between them. CDR3: CASSLVGGNTGELFF. The CDR3 bases are TGCGCCAGCAGCTTGGTGGGTGGTAACACCGGGGAGCTGTTTTTT.

The V and J genes are TRBV5-5 and TRBJ2-5; D remains unclear. Germline-derived CDR1 and CDR2 are SGHKS and YYEKEE (reference sequence). CDR3 length equals 11 residues. Trimming left V 4 bases short and J 5 bases short, with 6 bases between. The CDR3 region has the DNA TGTGCCAGCAGCCTGTTGGAGACCCAGTACTTC. Protein sequence: CASSLLETQYF.

V is TRBV10-3 and J is TRBJ2-1, with TRBD2 matching over 9 bases. The trim removed 10 bases at V and 8 bases at J, leaving 15 bases unmatched. Per germline, CDR1 ENHRY and CDR2 SYGVKD. The CDR3 sequence is 15 residues long. CDR3 protein: CATTKDSGSFDEQFF. In nucleotides, the CDR3 is TGTGCCACAACGAAGGATAGCGGGAGCTTCGATGAGCAGTTCTTC.